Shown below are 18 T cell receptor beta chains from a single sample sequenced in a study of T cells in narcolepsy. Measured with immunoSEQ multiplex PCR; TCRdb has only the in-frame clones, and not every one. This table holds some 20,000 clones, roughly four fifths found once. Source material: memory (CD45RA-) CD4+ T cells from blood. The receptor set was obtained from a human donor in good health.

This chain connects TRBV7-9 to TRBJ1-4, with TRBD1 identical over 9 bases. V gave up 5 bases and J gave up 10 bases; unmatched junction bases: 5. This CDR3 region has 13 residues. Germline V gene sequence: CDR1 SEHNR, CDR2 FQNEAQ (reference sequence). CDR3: CASSGDRVGKLFF. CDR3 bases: TGTGCCAGCAGCGGGGACAGGGTGGGAAAACTGTTTTTT.

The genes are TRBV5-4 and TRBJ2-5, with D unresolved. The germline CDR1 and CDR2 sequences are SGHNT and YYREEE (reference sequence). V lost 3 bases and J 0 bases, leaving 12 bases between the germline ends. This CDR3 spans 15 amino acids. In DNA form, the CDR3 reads TGTGCCAGCAGCTCCAAAATGGCACACCAAGAGACCCAGTACTTC. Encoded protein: CASSSKMAHQETQYF.

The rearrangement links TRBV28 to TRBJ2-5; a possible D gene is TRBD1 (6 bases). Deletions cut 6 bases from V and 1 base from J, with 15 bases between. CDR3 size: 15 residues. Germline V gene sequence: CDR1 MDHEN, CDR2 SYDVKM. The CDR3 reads CASSILRDTQETQYF. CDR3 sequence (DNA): TGTGCCAGCAGCATACTCCGGGACACCCAAGAGACCCAGTACTTC.

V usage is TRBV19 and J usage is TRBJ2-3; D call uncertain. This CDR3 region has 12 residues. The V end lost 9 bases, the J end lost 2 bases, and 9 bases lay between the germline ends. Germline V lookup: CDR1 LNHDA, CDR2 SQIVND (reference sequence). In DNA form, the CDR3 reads TGTGCCAGACCGTCCAACACAGATACGCAGTATTTT. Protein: CARPSNTDTQYF.

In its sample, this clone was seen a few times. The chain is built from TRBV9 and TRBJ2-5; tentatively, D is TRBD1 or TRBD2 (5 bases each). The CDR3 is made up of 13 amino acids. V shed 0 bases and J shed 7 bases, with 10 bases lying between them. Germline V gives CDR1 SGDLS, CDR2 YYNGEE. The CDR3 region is CASSVDEGRTQYF. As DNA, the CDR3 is TGTGCCAGCAGCGTAGATGAGGGACGGACCCAGTACTTC.

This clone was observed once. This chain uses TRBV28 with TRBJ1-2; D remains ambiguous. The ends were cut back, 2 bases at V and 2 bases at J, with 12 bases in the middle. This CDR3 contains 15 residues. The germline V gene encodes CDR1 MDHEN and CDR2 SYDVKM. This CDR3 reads CASSLPTGLNYGYTF. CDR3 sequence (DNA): TGTGCCAGCAGTTTACCAACCGGCTTAAACTATGGCTACACCTTC.

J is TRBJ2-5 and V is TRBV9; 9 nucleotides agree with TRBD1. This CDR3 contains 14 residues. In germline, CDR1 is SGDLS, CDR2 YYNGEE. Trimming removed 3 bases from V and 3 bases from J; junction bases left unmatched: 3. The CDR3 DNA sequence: TGTGCCAGCAGCGCCAGGACAGGGGAAGAGACCCAGTACTTC. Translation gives CASSARTGEETQYF.

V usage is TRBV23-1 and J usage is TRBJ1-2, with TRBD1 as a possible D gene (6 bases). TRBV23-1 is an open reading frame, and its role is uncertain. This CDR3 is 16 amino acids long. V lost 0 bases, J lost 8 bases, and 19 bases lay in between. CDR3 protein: CASSQSFWGLEGGYTF. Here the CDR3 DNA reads TGCGCCAGCAGTCAATCATTCTGGGGGCTGGAAGGGGGCTACACCTTC.

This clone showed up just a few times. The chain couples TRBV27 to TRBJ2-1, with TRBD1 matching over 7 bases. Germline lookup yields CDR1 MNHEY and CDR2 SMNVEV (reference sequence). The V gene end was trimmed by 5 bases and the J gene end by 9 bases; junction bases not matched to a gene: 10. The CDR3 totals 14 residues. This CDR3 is CASSATQGSGEQFF. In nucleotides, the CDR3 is TGTGCCAGCAGTGCTACACAGGGGTCTGGTGAGCAGTTCTTC.

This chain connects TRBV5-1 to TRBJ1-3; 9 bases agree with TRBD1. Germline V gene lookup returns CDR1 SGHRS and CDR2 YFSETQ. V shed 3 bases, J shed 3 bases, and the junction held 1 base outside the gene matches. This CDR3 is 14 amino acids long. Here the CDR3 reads CASSWGQGGNTIYF. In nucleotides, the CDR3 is TGCGCCAGCAGCTGGGGACAGGGTGGAAACACCATATATTTT.

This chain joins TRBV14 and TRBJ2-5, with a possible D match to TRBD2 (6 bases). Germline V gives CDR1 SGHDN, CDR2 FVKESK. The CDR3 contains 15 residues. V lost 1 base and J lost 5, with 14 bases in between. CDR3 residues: CASSQGRSGGETQYF. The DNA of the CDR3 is TGTGCCAGCAGCCAAGGGCGGAGCGGAGGGGAGACCCAGTACTTC.

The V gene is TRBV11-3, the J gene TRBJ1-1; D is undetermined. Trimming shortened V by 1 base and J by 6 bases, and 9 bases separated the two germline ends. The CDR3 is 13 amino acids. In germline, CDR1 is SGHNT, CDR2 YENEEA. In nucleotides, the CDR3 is TGTGCCAGCAGCTTAGGAAGGGAGTCTGAAGCTTTCTTT. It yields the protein CASSLGRESEAFF. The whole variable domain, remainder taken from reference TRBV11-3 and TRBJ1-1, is EAGVVQSPRYKIIEKKQPVAFWCNPISGHNTLYWYLQNLGQGPELLIRYENEEAVDDSQLPKDRFSAERLKGVDSTLKIQPAELGDSAVYLCASSLGRESEAFFGQGTRLTVV.

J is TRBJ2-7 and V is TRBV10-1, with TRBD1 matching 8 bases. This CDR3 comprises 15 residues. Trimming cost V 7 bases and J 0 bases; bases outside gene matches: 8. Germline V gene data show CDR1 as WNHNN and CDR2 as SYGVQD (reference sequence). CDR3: CASTRDQGASYEQYF. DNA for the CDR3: TGCGCCAGCACCCGGGACCAGGGGGCCTCCTACGAGCAGTACTTC.

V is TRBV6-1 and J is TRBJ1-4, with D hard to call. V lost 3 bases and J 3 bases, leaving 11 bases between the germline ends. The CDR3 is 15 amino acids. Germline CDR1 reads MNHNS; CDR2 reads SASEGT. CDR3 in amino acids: CASSDTLNSNEKLFF. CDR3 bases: TGTGCCAGCAGTGACACCTTAAATTCTAATGAAAAACTGTTTTTT.

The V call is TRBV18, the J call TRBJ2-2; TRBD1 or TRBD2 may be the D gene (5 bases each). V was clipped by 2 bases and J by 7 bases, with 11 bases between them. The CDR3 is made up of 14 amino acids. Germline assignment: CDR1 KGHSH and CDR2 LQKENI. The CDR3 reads CASSPSGGDGELFF. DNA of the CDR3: TGTGCCAGCTCACCATCTGGGGGTGACGGGGAGCTGTTTTTT.

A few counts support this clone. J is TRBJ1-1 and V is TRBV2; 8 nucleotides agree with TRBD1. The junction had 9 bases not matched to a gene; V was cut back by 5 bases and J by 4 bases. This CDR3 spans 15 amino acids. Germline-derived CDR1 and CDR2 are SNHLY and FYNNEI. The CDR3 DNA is TGTGCCAGCAGTCCGACAGGGGAAGTGGGCACTGAAGCTTTCTTT. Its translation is CASSPTGEVGTEAFF. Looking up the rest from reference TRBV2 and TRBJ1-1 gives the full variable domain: EPEVTQTPSHQVTQMGQEVILRCVPISNHLYFYWYRQILGQKVEFLVSFYNNEISEKSEIFDDQFSVERPDGSNFTLKIRSTKLEDSAMYFCASSPTGEVGTEAFFGQGTRLTVV.

The CDR3 loop is CASSQTGPTNYGYTF. In DNA, the CDR3 is TGCGCCAGCAGTCAGACAGGCCCAACTAACTATGGCTACACCTTC. This rearrangement joins TRBV4-3 to TRBJ1-2; perhaps TRBD1 as D (6 bases). The CDR3 loop spans 15 amino acids. Germline V gene lookup returns CDR1 LGHNA and CDR2 YSLEER. Trimming removed 6 bases from V and 0 bases from J, with 14 bases in between.

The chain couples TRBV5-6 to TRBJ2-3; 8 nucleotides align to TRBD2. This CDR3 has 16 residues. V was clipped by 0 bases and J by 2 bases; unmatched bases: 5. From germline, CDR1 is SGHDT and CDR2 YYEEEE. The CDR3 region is CASSLAPSGPTDTQYF. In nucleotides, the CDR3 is TGTGCCAGCAGCTTGGCCCCTAGCGGGCCCACAGATACGCAGTATTTT.